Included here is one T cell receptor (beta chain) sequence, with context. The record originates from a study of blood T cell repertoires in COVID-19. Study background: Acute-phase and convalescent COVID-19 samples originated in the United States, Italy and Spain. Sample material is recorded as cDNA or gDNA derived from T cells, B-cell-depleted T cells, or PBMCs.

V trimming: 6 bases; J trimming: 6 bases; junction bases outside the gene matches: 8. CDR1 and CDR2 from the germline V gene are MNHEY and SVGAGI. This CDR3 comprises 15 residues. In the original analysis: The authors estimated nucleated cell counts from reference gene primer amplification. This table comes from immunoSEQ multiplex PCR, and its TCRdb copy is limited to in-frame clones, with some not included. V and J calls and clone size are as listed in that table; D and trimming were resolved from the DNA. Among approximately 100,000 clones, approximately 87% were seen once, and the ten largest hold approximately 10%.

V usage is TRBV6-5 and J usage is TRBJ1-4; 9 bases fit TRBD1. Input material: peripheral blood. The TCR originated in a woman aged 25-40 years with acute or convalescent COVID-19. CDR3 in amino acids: CASRYTGGGDEKLFF. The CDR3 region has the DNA TGTGCCAGCAGATACACAGGGGGCGGAGATGAAAAACTGTTTTTT.